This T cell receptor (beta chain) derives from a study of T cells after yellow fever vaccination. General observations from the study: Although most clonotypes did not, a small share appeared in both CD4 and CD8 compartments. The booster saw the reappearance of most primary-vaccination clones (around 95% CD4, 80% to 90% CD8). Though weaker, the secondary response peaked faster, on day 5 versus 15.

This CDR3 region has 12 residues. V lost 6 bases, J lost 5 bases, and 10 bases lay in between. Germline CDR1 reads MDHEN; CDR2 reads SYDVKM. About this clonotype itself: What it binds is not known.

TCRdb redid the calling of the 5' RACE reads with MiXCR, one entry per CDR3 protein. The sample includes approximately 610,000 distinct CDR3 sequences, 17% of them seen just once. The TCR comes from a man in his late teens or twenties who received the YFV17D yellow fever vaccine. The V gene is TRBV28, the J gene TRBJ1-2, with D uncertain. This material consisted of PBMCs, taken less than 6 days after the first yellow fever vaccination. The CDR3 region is CASSPGWYGYTF. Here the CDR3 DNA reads TGTGCCAGCAGCCCAGGTTGGTATGGCTACACCTTC.